This record covers a single TCR beta chain. Its antigen remains unknown. This sample was included in a study of T cells in Graves' hyperthyroidism and ophthalmopathy. Findings and limits, study-wide: In the blood, most expanded thyroid clonotypes above 0.001 appeared as well. The authors' 13 V-J model separated ophthalmopathy from stable hyperthyroidism.

TCR beta CDR3 regions were amplified from RNA transcripts. The HTBI primer set was used in a first-round RT-PCR of the TCR CDR3. MiXCR, applied by TCRdb to the multiplex PCR reads, yields one record per CDR3 protein. The data show hundreds of thousands of distinct CDR3 sequences, 16% seen once. With V trimmed by 5 bases and J by 4 bases, 9 bases remained unmatched. Germline CDR1 SEHNR, CDR2 FQNEAQ (reference sequence). The CDR3 covers 16 residues. The specimen was blood. J is TRBJ2-5 and V is TRBV7-9; 11 nucleotides match TRBD2. The clonotype originates from a young woman with Graves' ophthalmopathy. As DNA, the CDR3 is TGTGCCAGCAGCCAGCTAGCGGGGGGTACCTCAGAGACCCAGTACTTC. It specifies CASSQLAGGTSETQYF.